Presented here are 22 T cell receptor beta chains from one specimen sequenced in a study of spatial heterogeneity in lung cancer. In TCRdb, the 5' RACE reads were re-called with MiXCR into one record per CDR3 protein. The sample lists 3,600 or so distinct CDR3 sequences, 5.5% to 8% seen once, with approximately 20% in the top ten. Time point in this sample: sample taken at primary tumor resection. No cell sorting; template was whole RNA from tumor, lung tissue or PBMC. The sequencing here drew on normal lung tissue next to the tumor, taken at surgery. Receptor source: a male donor with early-stage non-small cell lung cancer.

This clonotype is medium-sized (0.01 to 0.1%). This chain links TRBV5-1 with TRBJ1-2, with D perhaps TRBD1 (5 bases). V was shortened by 4 bases and J by 8 bases, with 12 bases between the two germline ends. CDR3 length: 12 residues. Germline assignment: CDR1 SGHRS and CDR2 YFSETQ. The CDR3 nucleotides read TGCGCCAGCAGCCCGGTGCAGGGAGGCTACACCTTC. Translation: CASSPVQGGYTF.

In this sample, this clonotype is large. This chain links TRBV3-1 with TRBJ1-2; no clear D gene. CDR1 and CDR2 (germline): LGHDT, YNNKEL (reference sequence). This CDR3 comprises 15 residues. Trimming removed 0 bases from V and 4 bases from J, with 12 bases in between. The CDR3 region has the DNA TGTGCCAGCAGCCAAGATTGGCAGAGCCTCTATGGCTACACCTTC. This encodes CASSQDWQSLYGYTF.

There are many counts of this clonotype. CDR3 in amino acids: CASSRTSGRRDTQYF. As DNA, the CDR3 is TGTGCCAGCAGTCGGACTAGCGGGAGGAGAGATACGCAGTATTTT. The V call is TRBV2, the J call TRBJ2-3, with 14 bases matching TRBD2. The V gene end was trimmed by 5 bases and the J gene end by 5 bases; junction bases not matched to a gene: 3. In germline, CDR1 is SNHLY, CDR2 FYNNEI. The CDR3 has 15 amino acids.

Sample share makes this clonotype medium-sized (0.01 to 0.1%). This chain joins TRBV6-5 and TRBJ2-5; D is unresolved. With 8 bases removed from V and 2 bases from J, the gap between germline ends came to 15 bases. The length of the CDR3 is 14 residues. The germline gives CDR1 MNHEY, CDR2 SVGAGI. CDR3 bases: TGTGCCAGCTCTAAGGAACCGACTCAAGAGACCCAGTACTTC. Its protein product is CASSKEPTQETQYF.

At least ten counts were recorded for this clonotype. V usage is TRBV6-5 and J usage is TRBJ2-2; D is uncertain. The V end lost 0 bases, the J end lost 5 bases, and 4 bases lay between the germline ends. This CDR3 is built from 13 residues. Germline V gives CDR1 MNHEY, CDR2 SVGAGI. Here the CDR3 reads CASSYSGTGELFF. The CDR3 coding sequence is TGTGCCAGCAGTTACTCTGGGACCGGGGAGCTGTTTTTT.

With regard to this clonotype: Just one base apart from a much larger clone, this may be a read error. The rearrangement joins TRBV5-5 to TRBJ1-5; D remains ambiguous. This CDR3 is built from 13 residues. Germline assignment: CDR1 SGHKS and CDR2 YYEKEE (reference sequence). CDR3 sequence: CVSSRVFRQPQHF. CDR3 sequence (DNA): TGTGTCAGCAGCCGTGTTTTCAGGCAGCCCCAGCATTTT.

The chain carries TRBV7-9 and TRBJ2-3; D is unclear. Germline CDR1 and CDR2: SEHNR and FQNEAQ (reference sequence). Trimming left V 5 bases short and J 6 bases short, with 18 bases between. CDR3 length equals 15 residues. CDR3 residues: CASSEESAAMDTQYF. DNA of the CDR3: TGTGCCAGCAGCGAAGAATCCGCCGCGATGGATACGCAGTATTTT.

By sample share, this clonotype is medium-sized. The chain recombines TRBV27 with TRBJ1-1; D gene uncertain. V lost 5 bases and J 3 bases, leaving 10 bases between the germline ends. Per the germline V gene, CDR1 is MNHEY and CDR2 is SMNVEV (reference sequence). The CDR3 sequence is 13 residues long. The chain's CDR3 is CASSRTYHTEAFF. Written as DNA, the CDR3 is TGTGCCAGCAGTCGGACCTACCACACTGAAGCTTTCTTT.

Judged by abundance, this clonotype is medium-sized. The chain couples TRBV19 to TRBJ1-5; D is possibly TRBD1 (5 bases). The CDR3 has 14 amino acids. V lost 3 bases to trimming and J lost 6 bases, with 12 bases between them. The germline CDR1 and CDR2 sequences are LNHDA and SQIVND (reference sequence). The CDR3: CASSMMGGTQPQHF. CDR3 nucleotides: TGTGCCAGTAGTATGATGGGGGGAACTCAGCCCCAGCATTTT.

The chain is built from TRBV7-6 and TRBJ2-1; 9 nucleotides align to TRBD2. CDR3 length equals 15 residues. The germline V gene encodes CDR1 SGHVS and CDR2 FNYEAQ. V was pared by 1 base and J by 4 bases, with 2 bases of the junction left unmatched. The CDR3 DNA sequence: TGTGCCAGCAGCTTAGGGACTAGCGATTACAATGAGCAGTTCTTC. Amino acid sequence: CASSLGTSDYNEQFF.

This clonotype is medium-sized. This rearrangement joins TRBV28 to TRBJ2-2; D remains unclear. Per germline, CDR1 MDHEN and CDR2 SYDVKM. V lost 2 bases and J lost 8, with 6 bases in between. The CDR3 is made up of 12 amino acids. The CDR3 is CASSLAVGELFF. DNA for the CDR3: TGTGCCAGCAGTTTAGCTGTAGGGGAGCTGTTTTTT.

This clonotype was seen just once. V and J are TRBV27 and TRBJ1-1; 9 nucleotides agree with TRBD1. This CDR3 contains 14 residues. Trimming at V came to 2 bases and at J to 9 bases, leaving 7 bases not matched to a gene. Looked up from germline, CDR1 is MNHEY and CDR2 is SMNVEV (reference sequence). The chain's CDR3 is CASSLGRQGGKAFF. As DNA, the CDR3 is TGTGCCAGCAGTTTAGGGCGACAGGGGGGAAAAGCTTTCTTT.

Ten or more counts support this clonotype. The rearrangement links TRBV6-1 to TRBJ2-1; D ambiguous. Germline CDR1 and CDR2: MNHNS and SASEGT. The CDR3 covers 12 residues. Trimming shortened V by 9 bases and J by 5 bases, and 11 bases separated the two germline ends. The CDR3 region has the DNA TGTGCCAGTTCACCTAGGAACAATGAGCAGTTCTTC. Its protein product is CASSPRNNEQFF.

Relative to its sample, this clonotype is medium-sized. V gene TRBV6-5 combines with J gene TRBJ2-1; D remains unclear. This CDR3 contains 12 residues. Trimming took off 6 bases at V and 8 bases at J, with 11 bases between the two ends. The germline CDR1 and CDR2 sequences are MNHEY and SVGAGI. The CDR3 reads CASRGMVDEQFF. The CDR3, as DNA: TGTGCCAGCAGAGGAATGGTGGATGAGCAGTTCTTC.

This clonotype has ten or more counts. This chain uses TRBV20-1 with TRBJ2-2, with 12 bases fitting TRBD2. This CDR3 contains 15 residues. Germline V lookup: CDR1 DFQATT, CDR2 SNEGSKA (reference sequence). J gave up 5 bases and V 6 bases, and 7 bases lay outside the gene matches. Here the CDR3 DNA reads TGCAGTGCCCGCCCGACTAGCGGGGGTACCGGGGAGCTGTTTTTT. This translates into CSARPTSGGTGELFF.

This clonotype was recorded many times. The genes are TRBV20-1 and TRBJ2-2; D perhaps matches TRBD2 (6 bases). Germline lookup yields CDR1 DFQATT and CDR2 SNEGSKA (reference sequence). Trimming shortened V by 0 bases and J by 5 bases, and 13 bases separated the two germline ends. The CDR3 sequence is 15 residues long. CDR3 amino acids: CSARDAGLGTGELFF. The CDR3 DNA sequence: TGCAGTGCTAGAGATGCGGGGTTGGGGACCGGGGAGCTGTTTTTT.

This clonotype showed up many times. The chain joins TRBV10-3 to TRBJ2-1; 7 bases agree with TRBD2. V shed 3 bases and J 6 bases; nucleotides not matched to a gene: 8. This CDR3 comprises 15 residues. CDR1 and CDR2 (germline): ENHRY, SYGVKD. The CDR3 region has the DNA TGTGCCATCAGTGATCGGGCGGGGGTTGGCAATGAGCAGTTCTTC. Translating it yields CAISDRAGVGNEQFF.

Judged by abundance, this clonotype is medium-sized. V gene TRBV7-2 combines with J gene TRBJ2-5, with 8 bases matching TRBD2. CDR1 SGHTA and CDR2 FQGNSA come from the germline V gene. V gave up 5 bases and J gave up 4 bases; unmatched junction bases: 15. This CDR3 is 17 amino acids long. This CDR3 is CASSPGGGGGRRETQYF. CDR3 nucleotides: TGTGCCAGCAGCCCCGGCGGCGGGGGCGGGAGGCGAGAGACCCAGTACTTC.

Within the sample, this clonotype is medium-sized (0.01 to 0.1%). The rearrangement uses TRBV9 and TRBJ2-5, with TRBD2 identical over 14 bases. CDR3 length equals 16 residues. Looked up from germline, CDR1 is SGDLS and CDR2 is YYNGEE. The V and J ends lost 4 bases and 6 bases, in that order; junction bases with no gene match: 8. The CDR3 region has the DNA TGTGCCAGCAGCCTGGGACTAGCGGGGGCGGGGAAGACCCAGTACTTC. This sequence encodes CASSLGLAGAGKTQYF.

This clonotype was counted at least ten times. The chain links TRBV6-5 to TRBJ2-1, with 8 bases that match TRBD2. The CDR3 loop spans 14 amino acids. Unmatched junction bases numbered 6, after V lost 6 bases and J lost 5 bases. CDR1 is MNHEY, CDR2 SVGAGI, per germline. The CDR3 sequence: CASRRTSTHNEQFF. In DNA form, the CDR3 reads TGTGCCAGCAGGCGGACTAGCACCCACAATGAGCAGTTCTTC.

This clonotype was seen a handful of times. The chain employs TRBV6-5 and TRBJ2-3, with unresolved D. The CDR3 consists of 14 residues. V was cut by 4 bases and J by 2 bases, with 10 bases left in between. The germline gives CDR1 MNHEY, CDR2 SVGAGI. The CDR3 is CASSLVSNTDTQYF. CDR3 coding DNA: TGTGCCAGCAGTTTAGTCTCTAACACAGATACGCAGTATTTT.

This clonotype is judged medium-sized (0.01 to 0.1%). This chain joins TRBV5-4 and TRBJ1-3, with a tentative D call TRBD1 (5 bases). Between the trimmed V and J ends, which lost 0 bases and 1 base, there was a span of 14 bases. Germline V CDR1 and CDR2: SGHNT, YYREEE (reference sequence). The CDR3 consists of 17 residues. As DNA, the CDR3 is TGTGCCAGCAGCTTGGTTGGGGGGAGTCTATCTGGAAACACCATATATTTT. Translating gives CASSLVGGSLSGNTIYF.